The 10 T cell receptor beta chains below come from one sample, sequenced in a study of blood T cell repertoires in COVID-19. TCRdb's copy holds only in-frame clones and misses some; the assay was immunoSEQ multiplex PCR. The sample shows about 300,000 clones, about four fifths of them seen only once. The specimen sequenced was peripheral blood. Receptors were obtained from a woman aged 50 to 60 who had recovered from COVID-19.

The V and J genes are TRBV30 and TRBJ1-2, with 8 positions matching TRBD1. In germline, CDR1 is GTSNPN, CDR2 SVGIG (reference sequence). The CDR3 has 13 amino acids. Trimming cost V 3 bases and J 8 bases; bases outside gene matches: 8. The CDR3 region has the DNA TGTGCCTGGAGGTTCGGACAGGGCCTCGGCTACACCTTC. Its translation: CAWRFGQGLGYTF. Looking up the rest from reference TRBV30 and TRBJ1-2 gives the full variable domain: SQTIHQWPATLVQPVGSPLSLECTVEGTSNPNLYWYRQAAGRGLQLLFYSVGIGQISSEVPQNLSASRPQDRQFILSSKKLLLSDSGFYLCAWRFGQGLGYTFGSGTRLTVV.

The chain employs TRBV6-5 and TRBJ2-1, with D maybe TRBD1 (5 bases). CDR3 length: 13 amino acids. CDR1 is MNHEY and CDR2 is SVGAGI in the germline V gene. V was clipped by 7 bases and J by 6 bases, with 13 bases between them. Here the CDR3 reads CASTDSRSNEQFF. CDR3 DNA sequence: TGTGCCAGCACCGACAGCCGAAGCAATGAGCAGTTCTTC.

The chain has TRBV19 and TRBJ1-5; TRBD1 matches 8 bases. CDR3 length equals 17 residues. V was clipped by 7 bases and J by 6 bases; unmatched bases: 17. Germline-derived CDR1 and CDR2 are LNHDA and SQIVND (reference sequence). CDR3 bases: TGTGCCAGTACTAATGAGGCTCAGGGGGCGCGAGGTCAGCCCCAGCATTTT. Its protein is CASTNEAQGARGQPQHF.

The chain has TRBV9 and TRBJ2-3; TRBD2 might be the D (5 bases). The germline CDR1 and CDR2 sequences are SGDLS and YYNGEE. Trimming took off 0 bases at V and 5 bases at J, with 10 bases between the two ends. The CDR3 length is 14 residues. The CDR3 is CASSVEPGLDTQYF. The CDR3 DNA sequence: TGTGCCAGCAGCGTAGAGCCAGGACTAGATACGCAGTATTTT. Combining the CDR3 with reference TRBV9 and TRBJ2-3 gives the whole variable domain DSGVTQTPKHLITATGQRVTLRCSPRSGDLSVYWYQQSLDQGLQFLIQYYNGEERAKGNILERFSAQQFPDLHSELNLSSLELGDSALYFCASSVEPGLDTQYFGPGTRLTVL.

The gene calls are TRBV11-3 and TRBJ2-5; TRBD2 aligns across 8 bases. The germline gives CDR1 SGHNT, CDR2 YENEEA. There are 13 residues in the CDR3. V trimming: 6 bases; J trimming: 4 bases; junction bases outside the gene matches: 4. CDR3 region: CASSSGIGETQYF. The CDR3 bases are TGTGCCAGCAGTAGCGGGATTGGAGAGACCCAGTACTTC. The full variable domain, completed using reference TRBV11-3 and TRBJ2-5, is EAGVVQSPRYKIIEKKQPVAFWCNPISGHNTLYWYLQNLGQGPELLIRYENEEAVDDSQLPKDRFSAERLKGVDSTLKIQPAELGDSAVYLCASSSGIGETQYFGPGTRLLVL.

The chain couples TRBV18 to TRBJ2-7; 10 bases line up with TRBD1. V shed 2 bases, J shed 5 bases, and the junction held 9 bases outside the gene matches. Germline CDR1 and CDR2: KGHSH and LQKENI. The CDR3 is made up of 16 amino acids. The chain's CDR3 is CASSPGRQGAPDEQYF. Written as DNA, the CDR3 is TGTGCCAGCTCACCAGGAAGACAGGGGGCCCCCGACGAGCAGTACTTC. The complete variable domain, with remaining parts taken from reference TRBV18 and TRBJ2-7, reads NAGVMQNPRHLVRRRGQEARLRCSPMKGHSHVYWYRQLPEEGLKFMVYLQKENIIDESGMPKERFSAEFPKEGPSILRIQQVVRGDSAAYFCASSPGRQGAPDEQYFGPGTRLTVT.

This clone appeared many times. Other DNA sequences within the sample encode an identical CDR3. The V call is TRBV28, the J call TRBJ1-3, with 7 bases fitting TRBD1. CDR1 and CDR2 from the germline V gene are MDHEN and SYDVKM. There are 14 residues in the CDR3. With 6 bases clipped from V and 4 bases from J, the junction kept 6 bases outside the gene matches. Here the CDR3 DNA reads TGTGCCAGCAGCCTGGGGGGACAGGGAAACACCATATATTTT. Translated: CASSLGGQGNTIYF.

V gene TRBV27 combines with J gene TRBJ2-1; the match to TRBD1 covers 11 bases. Germline V gene sequence: CDR1 MNHEY, CDR2 SMNVEV (reference sequence). The J segment lost 9 bases and the V segment lost 5 bases, leaving 6 bases of the junction unmatched. The CDR3 covers 14 residues. The CDR3 sequence is CASSPRDRGAEQFF. In DNA form, the CDR3 reads TGTGCCAGCAGTCCCCGGGACAGGGGGGCTGAGCAGTTCTTC.

The CDR3 here is CASSLGTGGRDEQYF. CDR3 bases: TGCGCCAGCAGCTTGGGGACAGGGGGGAGGGACGAGCAGTACTTC. The chain links TRBV5-1 to TRBJ2-7; 10 positions agree with TRBD1. This CDR3 spans 15 amino acids. The germline CDR1 and CDR2 sequences are SGHRS and YFSETQ. Losses at the gene ends were 0 bases for V and 5 bases for J; bases not matched to a gene: 5.

The chain employs TRBV13 and TRBJ1-5; 8 bases match TRBD1. CDR3 size: 14 residues. With 4 bases clipped from V and 6 bases from J, the junction kept 5 bases outside the gene matches. Germline lookup yields CDR1 PRHDT and CDR2 FYEKMQ (reference sequence). CDR3 residues: CASSSGGLGQPQHF. CDR3 coding DNA: TGTGCCAGCAGCTCAGGGGGCTTAGGTCAGCCCCAGCATTTT.